This paragraph reports one TCR beta chain. Per germline, CDR1 PRHDT and CDR2 FYEKMQ (reference sequence). V lost 2 bases, J lost 2 bases, and 11 bases lay in between. The CDR3 loop spans 15 amino acids. Reverse transcription of about 0.45 to 1 ug RNA was performed with random hexamers. TCRdb itself ran the immunoSEQ multiplex PCR reads through MiXCR, one entry per CDR3 protein. The table includes about 200,000 distinct CDR3 sequences, around 95% detected once. This specimen comes from a study of CD8 T cells in Susac syndrome. The source is a human donor with multiple sclerosis. This chain joins TRBV13 and TRBJ2-3; D is uncertain. The sample taken for sequencing was CD4+ T cells from PBMCs. The CDR3 spells CASSLRPSPTDTQYF. Written as DNA, the CDR3 is TGTGCCAGCAGCTTACGACCCTCACCCACAGATACGCAGTATTTT.